The clone carrying this T cell receptor beta chain was detected once. Original handling: Reference gene primers were amplified, and this amplification served to estimate nucleated cell counts. Sequencing used immunoSEQ multiplex PCR; TCRdb keeps in-frame clones, though not all of them. Clonal size and the V and J genes are those of that table, whereas D and trimming came from the DNA. The sample lists about 76,000 clones, 75% occurring once. This sample is part of a study of blood T cell repertoires in COVID-19. Study-wide context: Some COVID-19 samples were acute and others convalescent; all came from the United States, Italy and Spain. Nucleic acid was either cDNA or gDNA, and it came from T cells, B-cell-depleted T cells, or PBMCs.

V gave up 1 base and J gave up 8 bases, with 15 bases separating them. This CDR3 is 15 amino acids long. Germline V gene sequence: CDR1 MNHNS, CDR2 SASEGT. The gene calls are TRBV6-1 and TRBJ1-3; tentatively, D is TRBD1 (6 bases). The sequence was obtained from a man aged 65 to 85 with acute or convalescent COVID-19. What was sequenced was peripheral blood. CDR3 in DNA: TGTGCCAGCAGTGAAGGCGGGGGGCGAGGCGACACCATATATTTT. Encoded protein: CASSEGGGRGDTIYF.